One and the same sample provided the 22 T cell receptor beta chains below, sequenced in a study of blood T cells in healthy people across ages (dated by TCRdb to 2015 to 2017). Receptor libraries were prepared by 5' RACE. Reads for this sample came from an Illumina HiSeq 2500. A second roughly 6 to 11 cycle PCR used a sample-barcoded 5' primer and a J-beta primer mix. Using fastp at Q25 and MiXCR, TCRdb reprocessed the public reads and kept productive beta chains. Each CDR3 protein appears once, grouped with its most common genes and DNA. This sample comprises around 1.5 million distinct CDR3 sequences, 55% to 75% of them detected only once. Together, the top ten hold 6.5% to 8.5% of the sample. The material sequenced was blood. The receptors were gathered from a man aged 18 to 35 in good health.

The chain couples TRBV29-1 to TRBJ1-5, with no clear D. CDR1 is SQVTM, CDR2 ANQGSEA, per germline. Trimming removed 1 base from V and 2 bases from J, with 12 bases in between. CDR3 length equals 15 residues. The CDR3, as DNA: TGCAGCGTTGAAGTTGGTGGCTATGGCAATCAGCCCCAGCATTTT. Its translation: CSVEVGGYGNQPQHF.

Only a few counts were recorded for this clonotype. V and J are TRBV20-1 and TRBJ2-3, with 8 bases aligning to TRBD2. Per the germline V gene, CDR1 is DFQATT and CDR2 is SNEGSKA (reference sequence). The CDR3 totals 13 residues. Unmatched junction bases numbered 3, after V lost 5 bases and J lost 2 bases. Here the CDR3 DNA reads TGCAGTGCTGCTAGCGGGTACACAGATACGCAGTATTTT. This gives the protein CSAASGYTDTQYF.

This rearrangement joins TRBV3-1 to TRBJ1-2; maybe TRBD1 (6 bases). The CDR3 consists of 14 residues. Between the trimmed V and J ends, which lost 3 bases and 6 bases, there was a span of 14 bases. Germline V lookup: CDR1 LGHDT, CDR2 YNNKEL (reference sequence). CDR3: CASSQHGGLDGYTF. CDR3 in DNA: TGTGCCAGCAGCCAGCACGGGGGGCTGGATGGCTACACCTTC.

As for this clonotype: Sequence at one end of the junction differs from germline and may be a read error. The chain uses TRBV12-3 or TRBV12-4 and TRBJ2-1; 11 bases line up with TRBD2. The CDR3 spans 17 residues. In nucleotides, the CDR3 is TGTGCCAGTAGTTTTATAAGTAGCGGGGGGGGTGCCAATGAGCAGTTCTTC. Amino acids: CASSFISSGGGANEQFF.

The CDR3 DNA reads as TGCAGTGCTAGGGCGGACAGATATTACTACGAGCAGTACTTC. It yields the protein CSARADRYYYEQYF. This chain links TRBV20-1 with TRBJ2-5; weak D call: TRBD1 (6 bases). The end of the DNA aligns better with TRBJ2-7, so the J call may be wrong. Germline values: CDR1 DFQATT, CDR2 SNEGSKA (reference sequence). This CDR3 spans 14 amino acids.

CDR3 region: CASSPPRIGDSDEQFF. The CDR3 DNA follows: TGTGCCAGCTCACCACCTCGGATAGGGGATTCGGATGAGCAGTTCTTC. The V gene is TRBV18, the J gene TRBJ2-1; possible D gene TRBD1, 5 bases. V dropped 0 bases and J dropped 8 bases, with 17 bases sitting between them. This CDR3 region has 16 residues. Germline-derived CDR1 and CDR2 are KGHSH and LQKENI.

This clonotype has just a few counts. The V call is TRBV7-9, the J call TRBJ2-3, with D unclear. The V and J ends lost 8 bases and 0 bases respectively, with 9 bases between them. The germline CDR1 and CDR2 sequences are SEHNR and FQNEAQ (reference sequence). This CDR3 region has 13 residues. The CDR3 coding sequence is TGTGCCAGCCACCATTCTAGCACAGATACGCAGTATTTT. Protein: CASHHSSTDTQYF.

The J gene is TRBJ2-2, the V gene TRBV12-3 or TRBV12-4; D might be TRBD1 or TRBD2, each matching 5 bases. The CDR3 runs to 13 residues. V gave up 8 bases and J gave up 7 bases, with 14 bases separating them. The CDR3 DNA is TGTGCCAGCGAAAGATGGGGGTTCGGGGAGCTGTTTTTT. It specifies CASERWGFGELFF.

V and J are TRBV4-2 and TRBJ2-1, with TRBD1 as a possible D gene (6 bases). Between the trimmed V and J ends, which lost 2 bases and 0 bases, there was a span of 11 bases. CDR3 length: 16 residues. Looked up from germline, CDR1 is LGHNA and CDR2 is YNFKEQ. The CDR3 nucleotides read TGTGCCAGCAGCCAATTTGGACAGAGCTCCTACAATGAGCAGTTCTTC. This encodes CASSQFGQSSYNEQFF.

The chain combines TRBV6-6 with TRBJ1-2, with a possible D match to TRBD1 (6 bases). The CDR3 loop spans 15 amino acids. Germline V CDR1 and CDR2: MNHNY, SVGAGI (reference sequence). V shed 8 bases and J shed 0 bases, with 16 bases lying between them. The CDR3 spells CASGTGTPPNYGYTF. CDR3 DNA sequence: TGTGCCAGCGGGACCGGGACACCCCCTAACTATGGCTACACCTTC.

The chain employs TRBV6-2 or TRBV6-3 and TRBJ1-5; D is perhaps TRBD1 (5 bases). Germline V gives CDR1 MNHEY, CDR2 SVGEGT. Trimming stripped 3 bases from V and 3 bases from J, with 12 bases between. The CDR3 is 15 amino acids. The CDR3 protein is CASSYTGRYNQPQHF. The CDR3 nucleotides read TGTGCCAGCAGTTATACGGGACGGTACAATCAGCCCCAGCATTTT.

The chain uses TRBV12-5 and TRBJ1-1; D gene ambiguous. V was shortened by 3 bases and J by 4 bases, with 9 bases between the two germline ends. Per germline, CDR1 LGHNT and CDR2 FRNRAP. The CDR3 has 13 amino acids. For the CDR3, the DNA is TGTGCTAGTGGTTTATTGAGCGGCACTGAAGCTTTCTTT. It encodes CASGLLSGTEAFF.

This clonotype was seen more than once but under ten times. The chain combines TRBV4-2 with TRBJ1-2; D ambiguous. CDR3 size: 17 residues. V was trimmed by 3 bases and J by 9 bases, leaving 26 bases between them. CDR1 is LGHNA, CDR2 YNFKEQ, per germline. CDR3 DNA sequence: TGTGCCAGCAGCCAGGACCTACCTTCCCGGGATCCGAGGAGCTACACCTTC. Translation: CASSQDLPSRDPRSYTF.

This clonotype was observed a handful of times. This rearrangement joins TRBV5-1 to TRBJ2-5; D ambiguous. Trimming cost V 1 base and J 2 bases, with 12 bases left between them. The CDR3 consists of 15 residues. The V gene's germline CDR1 is SGHRS and CDR2 YFSETQ. For the CDR3, the DNA is TGCGCCAGCAGCTTGTCCTCGGGCAGACAAGAGACCCAGTACTTC. Protein: CASSLSSGRQETQYF.

The chain uses TRBV7-6 and TRBJ2-5; 12 bases agree with TRBD2. Trimming cost V 5 bases and J 1 base; bases outside gene matches: 5. Germline V gene lookup returns CDR1 SGHVS and CDR2 FNYEAQ. The CDR3 has 16 amino acids. The CDR3 protein is CASSPRTSGVQETQYF. Written as DNA, the CDR3 is TGTGCCAGCAGCCCGCGGACTAGCGGGGTCCAAGAGACCCAGTACTTC.

The V gene is TRBV5-1, the J gene TRBJ2-4; 9 nucleotides agree with TRBD1. The CDR3 consists of 17 residues. Germline CDR1 and CDR2: SGHRS and YFSETQ. After removal of 3 bases from V and 0 bases from J, the junction contained 7 bases not matched to a gene. The chain's CDR3 is CASSWGQGDGAKNIQYF. The CDR3 DNA is TGCGCCAGCAGCTGGGGACAGGGTGATGGAGCCAAAAACATTCAGTACTTC.

The chain links TRBV20-1 to TRBJ1-2; D is possibly TRBD1 (6 bases). V was trimmed by 6 bases and J by 9 bases, leaving 14 bases between them. The germline CDR1 and CDR2 sequences are DFQATT and SNEGSKA (reference sequence). The CDR3 spans 11 residues. This CDR3 is CSAETGRSYTF. CDR3 DNA: TGCAGTGCCGAGACAGGAAGGAGCTACACCTTC.

This chain links TRBV4-2 with TRBJ1-2; D unclear. Germline CDR1 LGHNA, CDR2 YNFKEQ. The CDR3 is 14 amino acids. V dropped 5 bases and J dropped 4 bases, with 14 bases sitting between them. In DNA, the CDR3 is TGTGCCAGCAGCGGAGCGGCAGCGGCCTATGGCTACACCTTC. It is translated as CASSGAAAAYGYTF.

The rearrangement uses TRBV28 and TRBJ2-5, with a tentative D call TRBD1 (5 bases). The J call may be incorrect, as the DNA end agrees better with TRBJ2-7. This CDR3 region has 14 residues. Germline assignment: CDR1 MDHEN and CDR2 SYDVKM. In nucleotides, the CDR3 is TGTGCCAGCAGTTTCCCAGGGTCCTTCTACGAGCAGTACTTC. This sequence encodes CASSFPGSFYEQYF.

CDR3 protein: CASSEPGTGEAFF. DNA of the CDR3: TGTGCCAGCAGTGAGCCAGGGACAGGTGAAGCTTTCTTT. The genes are TRBV25-1 and TRBJ1-1; 8 positions match TRBD1. Germline CDR1 reads MGHDK; CDR2 reads SYGVNS. The trim removed 3 bases at V and 7 bases at J, leaving 4 bases unmatched. The CDR3 is 13 residues long.

The V gene is TRBV7-2, the J gene TRBJ2-6; the D is unclear. Per the germline V gene, CDR1 is SGHTA and CDR2 is FQGNSA. V dropped 1 base and J dropped 2 bases, with 9 bases sitting between them. CDR3 length: 16 amino acids. Here the CDR3 DNA reads TGTGCCAGCAGCTTAGTGCCTGGCACTGGGGCCAACGTCCTGACTTTC. Translation: CASSLVPGTGANVLTF.

This clonotype was recorded a few times. This chain joins TRBV28 and TRBJ2-5; weak D call: TRBD2 (6 bases). Trimming took off 6 bases at V and 5 bases at J, with 10 bases between the two ends. This CDR3 spans 12 amino acids. Germline CDR1 is MDHEN and CDR2 is SYDVKM. The DNA for the CDR3 is TGTGCCAGCAGGGGAGGATTGGAGACCCAGTACTTC. Protein: CASRGGLETQYF.